One sample yielded the 18 T cell receptor beta chains listed below, sequenced in a study of T cell changes during pregnancy in multiple sclerosis. Profiled with immunoSEQ multiplex PCR; TCRdb holds only in-frame clones, not every one. The sample carries tens of thousands of clones, under 90% recorded once. Sequencing used peripheral blood, obtained in the first trimester of pregnancy. The source is a female donor in good health, enrolled as a control in a pregnancy study.

The CDR3 loop is CASSFRGAETQYF. In nucleotides, the CDR3 is TGTGCCAGCAGCTTCAGGGGAGCAGAGACCCAGTACTTC. This rearrangement joins TRBV7-8 to TRBJ2-5; TRBD1 might be the D (6 bases). The V end was cut by 3 bases, the J end by 4 bases, with 9 bases between. This CDR3 is built from 13 residues. In germline, CDR1 is SGHVS, CDR2 FQNEAQ.

This clone has only a few counts. The rearrangement uses TRBV11-2 and TRBJ2-1, with 8 bases fitting TRBD2. V lost 2 bases and J lost 4; bases outside the gene matches: 10. Germline V CDR1 and CDR2: SGHAT, FQNNGV. This CDR3 contains 17 residues. The CDR3 protein is CASSLLPASGPYNEQFF. CDR3 in DNA: TGTGCCAGCAGCTTATTACCAGCTAGCGGGCCTTACAATGAGCAGTTCTTC.

V and J are TRBV7-2 and TRBJ1-1, with 7 bases aligning to TRBD1. This CDR3 comprises 14 residues. The V segment lost 5 bases and the J segment 7 bases; nucleotides outside the gene matches: 10. Germline values: CDR1 SGHTA, CDR2 FQGNSA. CDR3 sequence reads: CASSPQPRDSEAFF. The CDR3, as DNA: TGTGCCAGCAGCCCACAACCCCGGGACAGTGAAGCTTTCTTT.

The V call is TRBV5-1, the J call TRBJ2-5; TRBD1 is a possible D gene (6 bases). The V end lost 8 bases, the J end lost 3 bases, and 17 bases lay between the germline ends. The CDR3 is made up of 14 amino acids. Germline loops: CDR1 SGHRS, CDR2 YFSETQ. The CDR3: CARKAGTPEETQYF. The CDR3 DNA sequence: TGCGCCAGAAAAGCCGGGACACCAGAAGAGACCCAGTACTTC.

This clone is a singleton in its sample. The CDR3 region is CASSLDGTALNEQFF. CDR3 nucleotide sequence: TGTGCCAGCAGCTTAGATGGGACAGCTCTAAATGAGCAGTTCTTC. The chain carries TRBV7-6 and TRBJ2-1, with 7 bases lining up with TRBD1. Germline loops: CDR1 SGHVS, CDR2 FNYEAQ. This CDR3 is 15 amino acids long. The V segment lost 1 base and the J segment 7 bases; nucleotides outside the gene matches: 7.

This chain uses TRBV5-6 with TRBJ1-2; possibly TRBD1 for D (5 bases). Between the trimmed V and J ends, which lost 0 bases and 8 bases, there was a span of 8 bases. Germline CDR1 reads SGHDT; CDR2 reads YYEEEE. The CDR3 loop spans 12 amino acids. Here the CDR3 DNA reads TGTGCCAGCAGCTTGGTGGCAGGGGGCTACACCTTC. Translating gives CASSLVAGGYTF.

This chain joins TRBV2 and TRBJ2-3; 7 nucleotides line up with TRBD2. Germline CDR1 reads SNHLY; CDR2 reads FYNNEI. The CDR3 contains 16 residues. V was clipped by 0 bases and J by 3 bases; unmatched bases: 6. This chain's CDR3 is CASSEAGGSWTDTQYF. CDR3 coding DNA: TGTGCCAGCAGTGAAGCCGGCGGGAGTTGGACAGATACGCAGTATTTT.

The rearrangement links TRBV19 to TRBJ1-1; D gene unclear. The CDR3 extends over 12 amino acids. The V gene lost 8 bases and the J gene lost 4 bases, with 11 bases spanning the gap. Germline CDR1 LNHDA, CDR2 SQIVND (reference sequence). CDR3 region: CASEERATEAFF. DNA of the CDR3: TGTGCCAGTGAAGAGAGGGCCACTGAAGCTTTCTTT.

The chain has TRBV30 and TRBJ2-5; 15 bases are shared with TRBD2. The better agreement between TRBJ2-7 and the DNA end casts doubt on the J call. The germline V gene has CDR1 GTSNPN and CDR2 SVGIG (reference sequence). This CDR3 has 15 amino acids. For the CDR3, the DNA is TGTGCCTGGAGGGGACTAGCGGGGGGCGCCTACGAGCAGTACTTC. Protein: CAWRGLAGGAYEQYF.

The V gene is TRBV5-6, the J gene TRBJ2-1, with 12 nucleotides matching TRBD2. The CDR3 loop spans 18 amino acids. Germline V gene data show CDR1 as SGHDT and CDR2 as YYEEEE. J was trimmed by 8 bases and V by 2 bases; bases with no gene match: 14. The CDR3 sequence: CASSFMTGLAGSEDEQFF. The CDR3 DNA reads as TGTGCCAGCAGCTTTATGACAGGACTAGCGGGGAGTGAGGATGAGCAGTTCTTC. Using reference TRBV5-6 and TRBJ2-1 for the parts outside the CDR3, the full variable domain is DAGVTQSPTHLIKTRGQQVTLRCSPKSGHDTVSWYQQALGQGPQFIFQYYEEEERQRGNFPDRFSGHQFPNYSSELNVNALLLGDSALYLCASSFMTGLAGSEDEQFFGPGTRLTVL.

The chain employs TRBV2 and TRBJ2-2; weak D call: TRBD2 (6 bases). V was trimmed by 4 bases and J by 7 bases, leaving 13 bases between them. The CDR3 totals 14 residues. Germline V gene data show CDR1 as SNHLY and CDR2 as FYNNEI. The CDR3 loop is CASSGGLAYGELFF. CDR3 DNA: TGTGCCAGCAGTGGAGGGCTAGCGTACGGGGAGCTGTTTTTT. The full variable domain, in which reference TRBV2 and TRBJ2-2 provide the parts outside the CDR3, is EPEVTQTPSHQVTQMGQEVILRCVPISNHLYFYWYRQILGQKVEFLVSFYNNEISEKSEIFDDQFSVERPDGSNFTLKIRSTKLEDSAMYFCASSGGLAYGELFFGEGSRLTVL.

This clone was found once. The chain couples TRBV4-1 to TRBJ1-6, with 8 bases that match TRBD1. The CDR3 totals 14 residues. CDR1 and CDR2 (germline): MGHRA, YSYEKL. V lost 4 bases and J lost 17; bases outside the gene matches: 13. In DNA, the CDR3 is TGCGCCAGCAGCCCGACAGGGGCCACGTTGAGGTTCCACTTT. Translating gives CASSPTGATLRFHF.

This clone was counted a single time. The chain recombines TRBV28 with TRBJ2-2, with 12 bases lining up with TRBD1. The V segment lost 11 bases and the J segment 5 bases; nucleotides outside the gene matches: 6. Germline CDR1 and CDR2: MDHEN and SYDVKM. The CDR3 is 14 amino acids. In nucleotides, the CDR3 is TGTGCCTACGGGACAGGGGGCCGGACCGGGGAGCTGTTTTTT. Translating gives CAYGTGGRTGELFF.

V is TRBV19 and J is TRBJ2-7, with 10 bases matching TRBD1. Per germline, CDR1 LNHDA and CDR2 SQIVND (reference sequence). CDR3 size: 14 residues. J gave up 2 bases and V 3 bases, and 1 base lay outside the gene matches. The CDR3 DNA follows: TGTGCCAGTAGTATTGGACAGGGGGCCTACGAGCAGTACTTC. Protein: CASSIGQGAYEQYF. Complete variable domain (other parts from reference TRBV19 and TRBJ2-7): DGGITQSPKYLFRKEGQNVTLSCEQNLNHDAMYWYRQDPGQGLRLIYYSQIVNDFQKGDIAEGYSVSREKKESFPLTVTSAQKNPTAFYLCASSIGQGAYEQYFGPGTRLTVT.

The chain is built from TRBV28 and TRBJ2-1, with 14 bases aligning to TRBD2. Germline CDR1 reads MDHEN; CDR2 reads SYDVKM. CDR3 length: 17 amino acids. J was trimmed by 9 bases and V by 5 bases; bases with no gene match: 12. The DNA for the CDR3 is TGTGCCAGCAGTCCACCCGGTGGGACTAGCGGGGGAGGTGAGCAGTTCTTC. It translates to CASSPPGGTSGGGEQFF. Complete variable domain (other parts from reference TRBV28 and TRBJ2-1): DVKVTQSSRYLVKRTGEKVFLECVQDMDHENMFWYRQDPGLGLRLIYFSYDVKMKEKGDIPEGYSVSREKKERFSLILESASTNQTSMYLCASSPPGGTSGGGEQFFGPGTRLTVL.

This chain links TRBV28 with TRBJ2-7, with D unresolved. Per germline, CDR1 MDHEN and CDR2 SYDVKM. The length of the CDR3 is 16 residues. V lost 8 bases and J lost 2, with 22 bases in between. CDR3 bases: TGTGCCAGCGGTGGCCTCATAGACAAAGTCCCCTACGAGCAGTACTTC. Amino acids: CASGGLIDKVPYEQYF.

V gene TRBV2 combines with J gene TRBJ2-7; weak D call: TRBD2 (5 bases). Germline V gene data show CDR1 as SNHLY and CDR2 as FYNNEI. This CDR3 has 15 amino acids. Trimming removed 6 bases at V and 1 base at J, with 16 bases between. Here the CDR3 reads CASRQEGGYSYEQYF. The DNA for the CDR3 is TGTGCCAGCAGGCAAGAAGGAGGTTATTCCTACGAGCAGTACTTC.

J is TRBJ2-1 and V is TRBV6-4; 7 bases align to TRBD2. Trimming removed 5 bases from V and 1 base from J; junction bases left unmatched: 8. This CDR3 spans 16 amino acids. Germline lookup yields CDR1 MRHNA and CDR2 SNTAGT. The CDR3 loop is CASSRTSIFSYNEQFF. The CDR3 DNA follows: TGTGCCAGCAGTCGGACTAGTATCTTTTCCTACAATGAGCAGTTCTTC.